A selection of T cell receptor beta chains follows, all from one sample in a study of T cell changes during pregnancy in multiple sclerosis. TCRdb's copy holds only in-frame clones and misses some; the assay was immunoSEQ multiplex PCR. The sample records about 39,000 clones, roughly 94% being singletons. The sample in question was peripheral blood, obtained in the third trimester of pregnancy. The source is a female donor with multiple sclerosis, enrolled in a pregnancy study. Both conserved end residues are part of each CDR3. The D gene is left open where the match is weak. Some rows mark clone size as missing; the rest say once, few, many or name a class of expanded clone.

CDR3aa | CDR3nt | abundance | d_gene | j_gene | v_gene
CASSLEGGRDYEQYF | TGTGCCAGCAGCTTGGAGGGTGGCAGGGACTACGAGCAGTACTTC | once | - | TRBJ2-7 | TRBV5-6
CASSLMSNEKLFF | TGTGCCAGCAGCTTAATGTCGAATGAAAAACTGTTTTTT | - | - | TRBJ1-4 | TRBV7-2
CASTPTGTANTGELFF | TGTGCCAGTACCCCGACCGGGACAGCGAACACCGGGGAGCTGTTTTTT | once | TRBD1 | TRBJ2-2 | TRBV19
CASSLSTDTQYF | TGTGCCAGCAGCCTTAGCACAGATACGCAGTATTTT | - | - | TRBJ2-3 | TRBV28
CASSQGQGNNEQFF | TGTGCCAGCAGCCAAGGACAGGGGAACAATGAGCAGTTCTTC | - | TRBD1 | TRBJ2-1 | TRBV7-3
CASSRQAAQPQHF | TGTGCCAGCAGCCGACAGGCGGCTCAGCCCCAGCATTTT | once | - | TRBJ1-5 | TRBV7-2
CAWGRGAYNEQFF | TGTGCCTGGGGTCGGGGGGCCTACAATGAGCAGTTCTTC | - | TRBD2 | TRBJ2-1 | TRBV30
CASSVYEQYF | TGTGCCAGCAGCGTCTACGAGCAGTACTTC | - | - | TRBJ2-7 | TRBV6-1
CSARQGSDTQYF | TGCAGCGCTAGACAGGGTTCAGATACGCAGTATTTT | - | TRBD1 | TRBJ2-3 | TRBV29-1
CASRPLYRAPNEKLFF | TGTGCCAGCAGGCCCCTATACAGGGCGCCTAATGAAAAACTGTTTTTT | - | - | TRBJ1-4 | TRBV9
CASSAGGTGDNEQFF | TGTGCCAGCAGTGCCGGCGGGACTGGGGACAATGAGCAGTTCTTC | - | - | TRBJ2-1 | TRBV6-5
CASSQAVVYEQYF | TGTGCCAGCAGCCAAGCTGTCGTCTACGAGCAGTACTTC | few | - | TRBJ2-7 | TRBV14
CASSVATSYYEQFF | TGTGCCAGTAGTGTGGCGACTTCCTATTATGAGCAGTTCTTC | - | - | TRBJ2-1 | TRBV19
CASSLMAGKYNEQFF | TGTGCCAGCAGCTTGATGGCGGGCAAATACAATGAGCAGTTCTTC | - | - | TRBJ2-1 | TRBV5-4
CASSLGGVMTDTQYF | TGTGCCAGTAGTTTGGGGGGAGTAATGACAGATACGCAGTATTTT | - | - | TRBJ2-3 | TRBV19
CASSPGHLNTGELFF | TGTGCCAGCAGCCCGGGACACTTAAACACCGGGGAGCTGTTTTTT | - | - | TRBJ2-2 | TRBV6-5
CASSFYGNTIYF | TGTGCCTCGTCCTTCTACGGAAACACCATATATTTT | few | - | TRBJ1-3 | TRBV30
CASSLDRFGGYTF | TGCGCCAGCAGCTTGGACCGGTTTGGTGGCTACACCTTC | - | - | TRBJ1-2 | TRBV5-1
CASRGTSGGQQNTQYF | TGTGCCAGCAGGGGGACTAGCGGGGGGCAGCAGAATACGCAGTATTTT | - | TRBD2 | TRBJ2-3 | TRBV2
CASSLDRGRKNTEAFF | TGTGCCAGCAGCTTGGACAGGGGGCGCAAGAACACTGAAGCTTTCTTT | - | TRBD1 | TRBJ1-1 | TRBV5-4
CASRFRQGVTEAFF | TGTGCCAGCAGGTTCCGACAGGGGGTGACTGAAGCTTTCTTT | - | TRBD1 | TRBJ1-1 | TRBV7-2
CASSTNRGGTGELFF | TGTGCCAGCAGCACGAACAGGGGCGGGACCGGGGAGCTGTTTTTT | - | TRBD1 | TRBJ2-2 | TRBV28
CASSPSAPRGPEAFF | TGTGCCAGCAGCCCAAGCGCACCCAGGGGGCCGGAAGCTTTCTTT | - | TRBD1 | TRBJ1-1 | TRBV7-2
CASNLVSVVYNEQFF | TGCGCCAGCAACTTGGTTAGCGTCGTCTACAATGAGCAGTTCTTC | - | - | TRBJ2-1 | TRBV5-1
CASSDSGNEQFF | TGTGCCAGTAGTGATAGCGGGAATGAGCAGTTCTTC | - | TRBD2 | TRBJ2-1 | TRBV19
CAISDSFGQAENQPQHF | TGTGCCATCAGTGATAGCTTCGGACAGGCAGAGAATCAGCCCCAGCATTTT | - | TRBD1 | TRBJ1-5 | TRBV10-3
CSEGWRNEQFF | TGCTCGGAGGGCTGGCGGAATGAGCAGTTCTTC | - | - | TRBJ2-1 | TRBV20-1
CASSESSGGGLYNEQFF | TGTGCCAGCAGTGAGTCGAGCGGGGGGGGTTTATACAATGAGCAGTTCTTC | once | TRBD2 | TRBJ2-1 | TRBV6-1
CASSLTGGSSPLHF | TGTGCCAGCAGCTTAACAGGGGGCAGTTCACCCCTCCACTTT | - | TRBD1 | TRBJ1-6 | TRBV7-3
CASSLGAWGGSGANVLTF | TGCGCCAGCAGCTTGGGGGCGTGGGGGGGATCTGGGGCCAACGTCCTGACTTTC | - | TRBD2 | TRBJ2-6 | TRBV5-1
CATQPSTIAKNIQYF | TGTGCCACCCAACCCTCCACTATAGCCAAAAACATTCAGTACTTC | - | - | TRBJ2-4 | TRBV6-5
CASRIQGESYGYTF | TGTGCCAGCAGGATACAGGGGGAATCCTATGGCTACACCTTC | few | TRBD1 | TRBJ1-2 | TRBV28
CASSVEQWETQYF | TGTGCCAGCAGCGTAGAGCAATGGGAGACCCAGTACTTC | - | - | TRBJ2-5 | TRBV9
CASSIDLRLAGVTYNEQFF | TGTGCCAGTAGTATAGATCTAAGGCTAGCGGGAGTAACGTACAATGAGCAGTTCTTC | - | TRBD2 | TRBJ2-1 | TRBV19
CASSLGGGGATDTQYF | TGTGCCAGCAGCTTAGGCGGCGGGGGGGCCACAGATACGCAGTATTTT | - | TRBD2 | TRBJ2-3 | TRBV11-1
CASRTGGTPSYEQYF | TGTGCCAGCCGAACAGGGGGCACCCCATCCTACGAGCAGTACTTC | - | TRBD1 | TRBJ2-7 | TRBV6-5
CASSAGGAGTQYF | TGTGCCAGCAGTGCCGGGGGGGCGGGGACCCAGTACTTC | once | TRBD2 | TRBJ2-5 | TRBV9
CASSQEGGRDSPLHF | TGCGCCAGCAGCCAAGAAGGAGGGAGGGATTCACCCCTCCACTTT | - | - | TRBJ1-6 | TRBV4-3
CASSFLGQNTGELFF | TGCGCCAGCAGCTTCTTGGGACAGAACACCGGGGAGCTGTTTTTT | once | - | TRBJ2-2 | TRBV5-1
CASRTGSGNTIYF | TGTGCCAGCAGAACAGGGTCCGGAAACACCATATATTTT | - | - | TRBJ1-3 | TRBV6-5
CASSIRQGGSEQFF | TGTGCCAGCAGCATTCGACAGGGCGGCAGTGAGCAGTTCTTC | - | TRBD1 | TRBJ2-1 | TRBV14
CASGTRTGLAYEQYF | TGTGCCAGCGGCACCAGGACAGGGTTGGCCTACGAGCAGTACTTC | - | TRBD1 | TRBJ2-7 | TRBV5-6
CASSRDRRNYGYTF | TGTGCCAGCAGCCGGGACAGACGAAACTATGGCTACACCTTC | once | TRBD1 | TRBJ1-2 | TRBV7-9
CASSESRVGSKTQYF | TGTGCCAGCAGTGAGTCCAGGGTGGGGTCGAAGACCCAGTACTTC | once | - | TRBJ2-5 | TRBV2
CASSFGPGRSDEQFF | TGTGCCAGCAGCTTCGGTCCAGGGCGCAGTGATGAGCAGTTCTTC | - | - | TRBJ2-1 | TRBV11-2
CASSLMTSTNEQFF | TGTGCCAGCAGCCTCATGACTAGCACAAATGAGCAGTTCTTC | few | TRBD2 | TRBJ2-1 | TRBV7-2
CASSPMVGRSSTDTQYF | TGTGCCAGCTCACCCATGGTCGGGAGGTCTAGCACAGATACGCAGTATTTT | - | TRBD2 | TRBJ2-3 | TRBV18
CASSLNRDRRRETQYF | TGTGCCAGCAGCTTAAATAGGGACAGAAGAAGAGAGACCCAGTACTTC | - | TRBD1 | TRBJ2-5 | TRBV7-3
CASGTSGNSYEQYF | TGTGCCAGCGGGACTAGCGGGAACTCCTACGAGCAGTACTTC | - | TRBD2 | TRBJ2-7 | TRBV9